The TCR beta chain under discussion was sequenced for a study of PD-L1 blockade in urothelial cancer (dated 2017 in TCRdb). As for the study more broadly: All patients started therapy in the mid-2010s and received atezolizumab 1,200 mg intravenously every 3 weeks. About 85% of the 29 patients were identified as males with urothelial cancer of bladder origin, and a prior smoking history was reported by 18 of 29 patients. Patients had an ECOG performance status of 0 or 1 and had received between 0 and 3 prior chemotherapy regimens. Blood samples were analyzed at two time points: 3 weeks after treatment start (second dose) and 6 weeks after treatment start. Blood samples gave median yields of around 140,000 T cells and 83,000 or so unique TCRs, along with a median clonality of approximately 0.084. Somatic, immune and clinical correlates of response to PD-L1 blockade with atezolizumab in urothelial cancer were the focus of an exploratory multi-omic analysis. Pretreatment tumor samples, along with matched peripheral blood serially collected before and after atezolizumab treatment, were subjected to TCR sequencing. Durable clinical benefit was defined as progression-free survival longer than 6 months, and TCR features were also tested against progression-free and overall survival. In the same patients, pretreatment tumors underwent whole exome sequencing and RNA sequencing in addition to TCR sequencing. Eight to ten patients achieved durable clinical benefit and approximately 20 did not. Just over 28 patients had pretreatment blood TCR-seq, about 25 had at least one posttreatment blood collection, and about 25 had tumor TCR-seq.

On the study overall, not on this receptor specifically: Patients with durable benefit showed greater expansion of tumor-associated TCR clones in peripheral blood 3 weeks after starting treatment (n of about 20, p = 0.022). Because of the small sample size (n ≈ 30) and the many exploratory analyses performed, the results are intended to be regarded as hypothesis-generating. Improved progression-free and overall survival was associated with having pretreatment peripheral blood TCR clonality below the median.

Each PCR received spiked-in synthetic TCR analog templates so that absolute template abundance could be estimated from read counts. TCRbeta CDR3 regions were amplified from genomic DNA with bias-controlled V and J gene primers using the immunoSEQ assay. Rearranged TCRbeta segments were sequenced at approximately 20X coverage. In the paper's pipeline: Clustering was used to correct sequencing errors, and CDR3s were annotated against IMGT to assign V, D and J genes. Downstream analyses used only productive TCRbeta rearrangements, leaving out any out-of-frame or stop-codon sequences. To compute clonality, Shannon entropy was normalized by the log of the number of unique productive sequences and then subtracted from one. Fisher's exact test with Benjamini-Hochberg correction, at a threshold of adjusted p below 0.01, was used to find clones that differed between time points or between blood and tumor. As stored in TCRdb, this immuneACCESS dataset retains in-frame rearrangements with V and J assigned. A fraction of the clones does not appear; measured against another copy, unresolved V genes explain less than half of the discrepancy, and the remainder lacks a known reason. V and J calls and clone size follow that table, whereas D and trimming were derived from the DNA. The table for this sample lists 43,000 or so clones; about 84% of them were counted only once. The ten biggest clones cover about 16% of the sample.

The meaning of the sample's time point label: pretreatment peripheral blood. A total of 29 patients with locally advanced or metastatic urothelial carcinoma, treated at Memorial Sloan Kettering on a trial protocol, made up the cohort. Peripheral blood mononuclear cells were collected pretreatment and during treatment, with between 1 and 8 total time points per patient. The Qiagen DNeasy Blood extraction kit was used to purify genomic DNA from total PBMCs and tumor samples. PBMCs were collected pretreatment and during treatment and were isolated and stored as previously described. Note on this clone: The antigen this receptor binds is unknown. No qualities accompany the bases; no much larger clone lies one base away.

The specimen comprised PBMCs, sampled around atezolizumab (anti-PD-L1) treatment. This receptor was taken from a man between 60 and 70 years old with urothelial cancer.

Read as DNA, the sequence is TGCAGCGTCCACAGGGGGACCTCCTACAATGAGCAGTTCTTC. It translates to CSVHRGTSYNEQFF. The rearranged chain carries TRBV29-1 and TRBJ2-1, and 8 bases in between align with TRBD1. From a lookup of the germline V gene, CDR1 and CDR2 are SQVTM and ANQGSEA. V is pruned by 6 bases and J by 0 bases, leaving 4 bases of the junction without a gene match. The CDR3 numbers 14 residues from cysteine through phenylalanine. The read is trimmed to its CDR3 DNA, 42 bases read in frame from base 1.